This TCR beta chain was obtained from a study of T cell repertoires in ileal Crohn's disease. V was pared by 1 base and J by 4 bases, with 6 bases between. CDR1 and CDR2 from the germline V gene are SGDLS and YYNGEE. The CDR3 is made up of 13 amino acids. General observations from the study: The median delay to postoperative endoscopy was approximately 7.5 months.

TCRdb's copy holds only in-frame clones and misses some; the assay was immunoSEQ multiplex PCR. The sample consists of about 62,000 clones, roughly 89% of them appearing once. A note on this clone: Its antigen is currently unknown.

Noted time point: neoterminal ileum biopsy at postoperative endoscopy, about 6 months after surgery. The TCR sequence derives from an adult with Crohn's disease. This chain connects TRBV9 to TRBJ2-1; the D is unclear. Input material: ileal tissue. CDR3 in amino acids: CASSVNIYNEQFF. CDR3 DNA: TGTGCCAGCAGCGTAAACATATACAATGAGCAGTTCTTC.